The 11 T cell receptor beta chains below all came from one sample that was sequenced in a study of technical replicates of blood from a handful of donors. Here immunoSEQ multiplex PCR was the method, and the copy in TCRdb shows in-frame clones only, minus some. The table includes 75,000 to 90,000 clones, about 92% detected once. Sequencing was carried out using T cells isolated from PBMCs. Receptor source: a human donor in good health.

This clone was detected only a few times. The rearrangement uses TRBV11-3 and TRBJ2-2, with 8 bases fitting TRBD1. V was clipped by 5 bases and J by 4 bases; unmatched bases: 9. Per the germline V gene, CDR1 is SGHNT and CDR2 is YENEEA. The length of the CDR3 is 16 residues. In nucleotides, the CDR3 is TGTGCCAGCAGCCCAAGGGACAGGACATCCACCGGGGAGCTGTTTTTT. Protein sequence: CASSPRDRTSTGELFF.

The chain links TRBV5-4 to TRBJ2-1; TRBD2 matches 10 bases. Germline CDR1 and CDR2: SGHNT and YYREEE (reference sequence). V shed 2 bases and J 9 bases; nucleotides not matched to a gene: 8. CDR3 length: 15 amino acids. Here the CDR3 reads CASSFPAGGPGEQFF. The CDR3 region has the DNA TGTGCCAGCAGCTTCCCAGCGGGAGGGCCGGGTGAGCAGTTCTTC.

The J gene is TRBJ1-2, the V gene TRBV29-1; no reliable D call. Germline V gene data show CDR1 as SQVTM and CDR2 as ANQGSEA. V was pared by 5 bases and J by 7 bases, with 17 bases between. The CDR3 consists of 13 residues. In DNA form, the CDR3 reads TGCAGCGTTTCCCCCGTCAGGCAACCTGGCTACACCTTC. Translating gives CSVSPVRQPGYTF.

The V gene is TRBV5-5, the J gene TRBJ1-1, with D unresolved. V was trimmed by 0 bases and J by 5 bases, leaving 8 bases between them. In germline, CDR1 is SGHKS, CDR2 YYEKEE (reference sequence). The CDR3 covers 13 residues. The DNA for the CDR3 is TGTGCCAGCAGCTTGGCGGGGTCAACTGAAGCTTTCTTT. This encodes CASSLAGSTEAFF.

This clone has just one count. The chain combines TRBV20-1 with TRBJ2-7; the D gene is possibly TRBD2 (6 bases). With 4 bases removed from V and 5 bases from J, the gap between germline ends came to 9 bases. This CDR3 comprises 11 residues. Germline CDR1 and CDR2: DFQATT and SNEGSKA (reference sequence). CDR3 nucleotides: TGCAGTGCTAAAGCGGGCCACGAGCAGTACTTC. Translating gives CSAKAGHEQYF.

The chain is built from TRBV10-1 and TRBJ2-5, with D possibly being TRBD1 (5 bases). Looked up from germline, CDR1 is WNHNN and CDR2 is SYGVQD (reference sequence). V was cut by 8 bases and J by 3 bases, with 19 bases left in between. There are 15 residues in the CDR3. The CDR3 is CASEVPGKKEETQYF. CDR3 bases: TGCGCCAGCGAGGTACCAGGGAAAAAAGAAGAGACCCAGTACTTC.

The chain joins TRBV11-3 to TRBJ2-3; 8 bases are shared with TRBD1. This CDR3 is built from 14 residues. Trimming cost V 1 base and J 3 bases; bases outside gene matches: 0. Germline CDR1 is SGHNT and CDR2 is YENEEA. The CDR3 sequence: CASSLGTGTDTQYF. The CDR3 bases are TGTGCCAGCAGCTTAGGGACAGGGACAGATACGCAGTATTTT.

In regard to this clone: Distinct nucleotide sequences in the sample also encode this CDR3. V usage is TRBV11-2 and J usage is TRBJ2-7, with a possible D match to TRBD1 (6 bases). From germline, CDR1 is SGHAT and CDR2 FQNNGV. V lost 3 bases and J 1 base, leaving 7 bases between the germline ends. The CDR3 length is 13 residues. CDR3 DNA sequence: TGTGCCAGCAGCTTCCAGGGGTCCTACGAGCAGTACTTC. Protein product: CASSFQGSYEQYF.

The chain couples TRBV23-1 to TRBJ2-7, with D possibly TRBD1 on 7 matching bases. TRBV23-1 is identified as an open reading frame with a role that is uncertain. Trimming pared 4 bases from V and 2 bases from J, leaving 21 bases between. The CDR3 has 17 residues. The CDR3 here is CASSRCGGGTVPYEQYF. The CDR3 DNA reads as TGCGCCAGCAGTCGATGCGGCGGCGGGACAGTGCCCTACGAGCAGTACTTC.

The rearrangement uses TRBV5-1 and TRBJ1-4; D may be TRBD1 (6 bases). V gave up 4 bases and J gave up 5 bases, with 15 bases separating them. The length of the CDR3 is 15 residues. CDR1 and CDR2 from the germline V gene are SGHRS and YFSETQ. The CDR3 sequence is CASSPLDSRNEKLFF. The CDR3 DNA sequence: TGCGCCAGCAGCCCTCTGGACAGCCGGAATGAAAAACTGTTTTTT.

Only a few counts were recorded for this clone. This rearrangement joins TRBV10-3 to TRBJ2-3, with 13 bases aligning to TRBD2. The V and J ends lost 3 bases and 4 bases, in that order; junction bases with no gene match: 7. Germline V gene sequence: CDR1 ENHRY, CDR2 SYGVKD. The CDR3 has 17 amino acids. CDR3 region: CAISEGLAGVKSDTQYF. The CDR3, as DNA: TGTGCCATCAGTGAAGGACTAGCGGGAGTTAAATCAGATACGCAGTATTTT.